These T cell receptor beta chains were read from a single sample in a study of blood T cells in healthy people across ages. In TCRdb, the 5' RACE reads were re-called with MiXCR into one record per CDR3 protein. The repertoire holds hundreds of thousands of distinct CDR3 sequences, with nearly 60% as singletons. The specimen was blood. These receptors all stem from a man in his thirties or forties in good health. Both conserved end residues are trimmed from each CDR3. Each record gives: V gene, D gene, CDR3 protein. A D gene is named only where the DNA matches it firmly.

v_call: TRBV7-2; d_call: .; cdr3_aa: ASSFSRPDTQY
v_call: TRBV7-2; d_call: TRBD1; cdr3_aa: ASSLIPLDRGGEQY
v_call: TRBV6-5; d_call: TRBD1; cdr3_aa: ASSLNGQGPYEQY
v_call: TRBV3-1; d_call: .; cdr3_aa: ASGATEQF
v_call: TRBV7-2; d_call: .; cdr3_aa: ASSLVEGNYYEQY
v_call: TRBV3-1; d_call: .; cdr3_aa: ASSQAGADSNQPQH
v_call: TRBV29-1; d_call: .; cdr3_aa: SVEGTSGYGYT
v_call: TRBV10-1; d_call: .; cdr3_aa: ASSESASNEKLF
v_call: TRBV11-2; d_call: .; cdr3_aa: ASSLVWERLPTYEQY
v_call: TRBV2; d_call: .; cdr3_aa: ASSEFRRYQGTGEQF
v_call: TRBV4-2; d_call: TRBD2; cdr3_aa: ASSQADSGGPILPF
v_call: TRBV7-9; d_call: .; cdr3_aa: ASRPDSTDTQY
v_call: TRBV20-1; d_call: .; cdr3_aa: SARELEFTDTQY
v_call: TRBV20-1; d_call: .; cdr3_aa: SARATGSGEQF
v_call: TRBV20-1; d_call: TRBD1; cdr3_aa: SASPSDRGHRDGYT
v_call: TRBV12-3/TRBV12-4; d_call: .; cdr3_aa: ASSLNWRGYGYT
v_call: TRBV20-1; d_call: .; cdr3_aa: SARAWGRGRGGYT
v_call: TRBV7-2; d_call: TRBD1; cdr3_aa: ASGHTNRGNSPLH
v_call: TRBV20-1; d_call: .; cdr3_aa: SARRLQGVETQY
v_call: TRBV29-1; d_call: TRBD2; cdr3_aa: SAQSSGGPPSYNEQF
v_call: TRBV3-1; d_call: .; cdr3_aa: ASSQGPPLH
v_call: TRBV3-1; d_call: .; cdr3_aa: ASSQRREQF
v_call: TRBV20-1; d_call: TRBD2; cdr3_aa: SASMASGPGSEQY
v_call: TRBV4-3; d_call: .; cdr3_aa: ASSPDVLGGPEAF
v_call: TRBV3-1; d_call: .; cdr3_aa: ASSPGTQNEILF
v_call: TRBV20-1; d_call: .; cdr3_aa: SATGSRGTEAF
v_call: TRBV20-1; d_call: TRBD2; cdr3_aa: SARVPLAGLYEQY
v_call: TRBV12-3/TRBV12-4; d_call: .; cdr3_aa: ASVVFGGETQY
v_call: TRBV21-1; d_call: .; cdr3_aa: ASSKTSSYNEQF
v_call: TRBV28; d_call: .; cdr3_aa: ASSLDGGFTYNEQF
v_call: TRBV27; d_call: TRBD1; cdr3_aa: ASRRGQGGSEQY
v_call: TRBV29-1; d_call: .; cdr3_aa: SVVGTDTQY
v_call: TRBV6-5; d_call: .; cdr3_aa: ASSYLGGAITGANVLT
v_call: TRBV20-1; d_call: TRBD1; cdr3_aa: SAQGDDQETQY
v_call: TRBV6-4; d_call: TRBD2; cdr3_aa: ASSDSGAHNEQF
v_call: TRBV6-2/TRBV6-3; d_call: TRBD2; cdr3_aa: ASKTGLAGWTDTQY
v_call: TRBV20-1; d_call: TRBD1; cdr3_aa: SAIRVRTGGGETQY
v_call: TRBV5-1; d_call: .; cdr3_aa: ASSSPAPAYEQY
v_call: TRBV30; d_call: .; cdr3_aa: AGGGGSTDTQY
v_call: TRBV10-3; d_call: .; cdr3_aa: AISDRAEDGYT
v_call: TRBV29-1; d_call: .; cdr3_aa: SADSGPSGTDTQY
v_call: TRBV7-2; d_call: .; cdr3_aa: ASSLEGVPTYEQY
v_call: TRBV4-3; d_call: .; cdr3_aa: ASSQEWASAYEQY
v_call: TRBV5-1; d_call: TRBD2; cdr3_aa: ASGLAGMPQETQY
v_call: TRBV20-1; d_call: .; cdr3_aa: SPIKQNPYGYT
v_call: TRBV18; d_call: TRBD2; cdr3_aa: ASSQGLAGTNTDTQY
v_call: TRBV20-1; d_call: .; cdr3_aa: SAPGQFDYNEQF
v_call: TRBV7-2; d_call: .; cdr3_aa: ASSFRRSDTQY